The T cell receptor (beta chain) described here comes from a study of T-cell memory formation after mild COVID-19. TCRdb re-analysed the 5' RACE reads in MiXCR, keeping a single row per CDR3 protein. The table records approximately 100,000 distinct CDR3 sequences, 11% of them present only once. Trimming removed 4 bases at V and 2 bases at J, with 16 bases between. CDR3 length: 16 residues. This clonotype was sampled from a young man who had mild COVID-19 (a few samples of this study predate the infection). Cell type and time point are not known. The sequencing sample was made of PBMCs or a T cell subset sorted from them (not recorded which). J is TRBJ2-3 and V is TRBV12-3 or TRBV12-4; D call uncertain. The CDR3 DNA sequence: TGTGCCAGCAGTTCGCCCGCCCCACCCTTCACAGATACGCAGTATTTT. It encodes CASSSPAPPFTDTQYF.